This TCR beta chain was identified in a study of cytomegalovirus exposure and HLA in healthy donors. Worth noting for this clone: What it recognizes is unknown.

The study's findings and limits: Exclusion applied to some V segments, including TRBV6-2 and TRBV6-3, as they were indistinguishable.

Primers: 60 Vbeta forward and 13 Jbeta reverse. TCRdb's table, derived via immunoSEQ multiplex PCR, lists solely in-frame clones and lacks some. The data hold roughly 180,000 clones, with 84% observed a single time. The germline V gene encodes CDR1 MNHNY and CDR2 SVGAGI (reference sequence). The ends were cut back, 5 bases at V and 6 bases at J, with 8 bases in the middle. CDR3 length equals 12 residues. The source of this sequence is a man aged 30 to 45 in good health and CMV-seronegative. The sequencing input was PBMCs. The chain has TRBV6-6 and TRBJ1-5; D ambiguous. CDR3 sequence (DNA): TGTGCCAGCAGTCCGCTGAGTCAGCCCCAGCATTTT. This encodes CASSPLSQPQHF.